One and the same sample provided the 2 T cell receptor beta chains below, sequenced in a study of vaccination and CD4 T cells after COVID-19. The treatment was: approximately nine-day PBMC culture with coronavirus spike peptide pools or control peptides (ViraFEST assay). Cultured CD4+ T cell DNA was sequenced using the Oncomine TCR Beta short-read assay. TCRdb reanalysed the PCR reads using MiXCR and keeps one entry per CDR3 protein. Altogether approximately 12,000 distinct CDR3 sequences are present, 47% being singletons, with the ten largest covering around a fifth. What these receptors recognize is not known. The sample comprised CD4+ T cells from blood, cultured in vitro. The origin of the receptors is a human donor who had recovered from COVID-19.

The J gene is TRBJ1-2, the V gene TRBV28; D ambiguous. The CDR3 sequence is 13 residues long. The germline V gene has CDR1 MDHEN and CDR2 SYDVKM. V was clipped by 3 bases and J by 5 bases, with 10 bases between them. For the CDR3, the DNA is TGTGCCAGCAGTTTCAGTACCCTTTATGGCTACACCTTC. Translated: CASSFSTLYGYTF.

The V gene is TRBV24-1, the J gene TRBJ2-5, with D possibly being TRBD2 (5 bases). V was cut by 5 bases and J by 0 bases, with 12 bases left in between. The length of the CDR3 is 15 residues. The germline gives CDR1 KGHDR, CDR2 SFDVKD. CDR3 loop: CATSGSADYQETQYF. The CDR3 coding sequence is TGTGCCACCAGTGGCTCTGCGGACTACCAAGAGACCCAGTACTTC.